This T cell receptor (beta chain) was recorded in a study of CD8+ T cells in alopecia areata. Extracted RNA was reverse transcribed, and the resulting cDNA served as sequencing template. Using immunoSEQ multiplex PCR, the repertoire was profiled, and TCRdb retains in-frame clones only, with some absent. The table includes some 160,000 clones, approximately 56% detected once. Germline-derived CDR1 and CDR2 are SQVTM and ANQGSEA. Trimming stripped 3 bases from V and 6 bases from J, with 8 bases between. CDR3 size: 11 residues. Details on this clone: This CDR3 is also generated by other DNA sequences in the sample.

The material sequenced was CD8+ T cells sorted from blood. This chain joins TRBV29-1 and TRBJ1-1, with D unresolved. This TCR derives from a human donor in good health. CDR3 region: CSVDGRSEAFF. CDR3 DNA: TGCAGCGTTGATGGTAGGTCTGAAGCTTTCTTT.